One sample yielded the 14 T cell receptor beta chains listed below, sequenced in a study of CD8 T cells in ankylosing spondylitis. MiXCR, run by TCRdb on the 5' RACE reads, gives a single entry per CDR3 protein. The profile shows over 700,000 distinct CDR3 sequences, about 20% of them singletons. Overall study results and limits: Seemingly characteristic of ankylosing spondylitis blood was a TCR beta motif consisting of about 8 highly homologous variants.

Which antigens these TCRs recognize remains unknown. The sequencing input was blood, either unsorted or a sorted T cell fraction (not recorded which). These receptors all come from a male donor with ankylosing spondylitis.

The chain has TRBV20-1 and TRBJ2-1, with 8 bases aligning to TRBD2. This CDR3 region has 15 residues. The germline V gene encodes CDR1 DFQATT and CDR2 SNEGSKA (reference sequence). With V trimmed by 3 bases and J by 4 bases, 8 bases remained unmatched. The CDR3 DNA reads as TGCAGTGCTAGCGCTACTAGCGGAAAATACAATGAGCAGTTCTTC. This codes for CSASATSGKYNEQFF.

The CDR3 bases are TGCAGCGCACAAACCGACAGGGGGGATGGCTACACCTTC. Its translation is CSAQTDRGDGYTF. This chain links TRBV29-1 with TRBJ1-2, with 9 bases identical to TRBD1. The CDR3 sequence is 13 residues long. The germline V gene has CDR1 SQVTM and CDR2 ANQGSEA. The V and J ends lost 7 bases and 6 bases, in that order; junction bases with no gene match: 9.

This clonotype occurred many times. The chain joins TRBV29-1 to TRBJ2-1, with D perhaps matching TRBD2 (5 bases). The germline V gene has CDR1 SQVTM and CDR2 ANQGSEA. This CDR3 has 13 amino acids. Between the trimmed V and J ends, which lost 4 bases and 2 bases, there was a span of 9 bases. The CDR3 protein is CSVVAGTYNEQFF. The CDR3 nucleotides read TGCAGCGTTGTGGCGGGTACCTACAATGAGCAGTTCTTC.

This clonotype was counted a few times. The V and J genes are TRBV15 and TRBJ2-7; 8 bases agree with TRBD1. The CDR3 sequence is 13 residues long. Germline V gives CDR1 LNHNV, CDR2 YYDKDF (reference sequence). Germline trimming cut 0 bases from V and 6 bases from J; bases unmatched to any gene: 1. The CDR3 is CATSREGTGEQYF. The CDR3 DNA follows: TGTGCCACCAGCAGAGAAGGGACAGGCGAGCAGTACTTC.

This chain links TRBV20-1 with TRBJ2-3, with D possibly being TRBD2 (5 bases). The germline V gene has CDR1 DFQATT and CDR2 SNEGSKA (reference sequence). This CDR3 has 16 amino acids. The V gene lost 5 bases and the J gene lost 0 bases, with 18 bases spanning the gap. CDR3 in amino acids: CSARGRVASSTDTQYF. The CDR3 DNA follows: TGCAGTGCTCGGGGTCGGGTAGCCTCTAGCACAGATACGCAGTATTTT.

This clonotype was observed a handful of times. The genes are TRBV11-2 and TRBJ2-7, with D possibly being TRBD2 (6 bases). The CDR3 extends over 15 amino acids. Germline CDR1 reads SGHAT; CDR2 reads FQNNGV. Trimming left V 1 base short and J 7 bases short, with 17 bases between. In DNA, the CDR3 is TGTGCCAGCAGCTTAGCGCCCGGGGGATGGCGGGAGCAGTACTTC. It yields the protein CASSLAPGGWREQYF.

This sequence joins TRBV7-9 and TRBJ1-1; weak D call: TRBD1 (5 bases). V was cut by 1 base and J by 0 bases, with 9 bases left in between. Germline V CDR1 and CDR2: SEHNR, FQNEAQ (reference sequence). The CDR3 totals 15 residues. This CDR3 is CASSLDEGLNTEAFF. CDR3 DNA sequence: TGTGCCAGCAGCTTAGATGAGGGGCTGAACACTGAAGCTTTCTTT.

Only a few counts were recorded for this clonotype. The chain recombines TRBV19 with TRBJ2-1, with D perhaps matching TRBD1 or TRBD2 (5 bases each). The V end was cut by 7 bases, the J end by 3 bases, with 10 bases between. The CDR3 length is 13 residues. Per germline, CDR1 LNHDA and CDR2 SQIVND (reference sequence). CDR3 residues: CASKGRVYNEQFF. The CDR3 DNA is TGTGCCAGTAAGGGACGGGTCTACAATGAGCAGTTCTTC.

V is TRBV12-3 or TRBV12-4 and J is TRBJ2-7, with D tentatively TRBD1 (5 bases). Trimming left V 5 bases short and J 3 bases short, with 17 bases between. The CDR3 totals 15 residues. CDR3 loop: CASSPRQNRYYEQYF. CDR3 bases: TGTGCCAGCAGTCCTCGACAGAATCGCTACTACGAGCAGTACTTC.

The chain carries TRBV11-3 and TRBJ2-5, with 7 positions matching TRBD1. The CDR3 has 20 residues. Germline CDR1 reads SGHNT; CDR2 reads YENEEA. V was pared by 1 base and J by 3 bases, with 20 bases of the junction left unmatched. The CDR3 here is CASSLANIYPPGQAKETQYF. Written as DNA, the CDR3 is TGTGCCAGCAGCTTAGCCAACATCTACCCTCCCGGACAGGCTAAAGAGACCCAGTACTTC.

The chain links TRBV3-1 to TRBJ2-7, with 12 positions matching TRBD2. V lost 0 bases and J lost 3; bases outside the gene matches: 3. Per the germline V gene, CDR1 is LGHDT and CDR2 is YNNKEL (reference sequence). The length of the CDR3 is 16 residues. The CDR3 loop reads CASSQDVTSGSYEQYF. CDR3 nucleotides: TGTGCCAGCAGCCAAGATGTGACTAGCGGGAGCTACGAGCAGTACTTC.

The CDR3 DNA reads TGCAGTGCTCTTAGACTAGCAGCCACGGGAGAGCAGTACTTC. Protein product: CSALRLAATGEQYF. This chain links TRBV20-1 with TRBJ2-7; 7 nucleotides line up with TRBD2. Per germline, CDR1 DFQATT and CDR2 SNEGSKA (reference sequence). The CDR3 covers 14 residues. The ends lost 5 bases at V and 7 bases at J; junction bases unmatched: 14.

This chain joins TRBV29-1 and TRBJ2-3; D may match TRBD1 or TRBD2 (7 bases each). V gave up 7 bases and J gave up 0 bases, with 17 bases separating them. Germline V gives CDR1 SQVTM, CDR2 ANQGSEA. This CDR3 has 15 residues. This CDR3 is CSARGDSLSTDTQYF. For the CDR3, the DNA is TGCAGCGCCCGGGGGGACAGCCTTAGCACAGATACGCAGTATTTT.

V is TRBV29-1 and J is TRBJ2-3; TRBD2 might be the D (5 bases). Trimming pared 0 bases from V and 4 bases from J, leaving 17 bases between. This CDR3 comprises 16 residues. Per germline, CDR1 SQVTM and CDR2 ANQGSEA. The CDR3 loop is CSVEDVYRDSADTQYF. The CDR3 DNA follows: TGCAGCGTTGAAGATGTTTACCGGGATAGCGCAGATACGCAGTATTTT.